Below, 8 T cell receptor beta chains from the same sample are listed, as sequenced in a study of cytotoxic CD8 clonotypes in ibrutinib-treated CLL. Only in-frame clones appear in the TCRdb table, and some are missing; sequencing was by immunoSEQ multiplex PCR. This table has some 140,000 clones, around 84% appearing once. The source was PBMCs, collected after 24 months of ibrutinib treatment. All receptors derive from a human donor with chronic lymphocytic leukemia.

This CDR3 reads CASSHGDGGQPQHF. In DNA form, the CDR3 reads TGTGCCAGCAGCCATGGGGATGGCGGCCAGCCCCAGCATTTT. The V and J genes are TRBV7-2 and TRBJ1-5; D remains ambiguous. CDR3 length: 14 amino acids. Trimming took off 5 bases at V and 7 bases at J, with 15 bases between the two ends. Germline V lookup: CDR1 SGHTA, CDR2 FQGNSA.

V usage is TRBV9 and J usage is TRBJ2-3, with D unclear. V lost 4 bases and J lost 2, with 2 bases in between. The CDR3 has 11 residues. CDR1 and CDR2 from the germline V gene are SGDLS and YYNGEE. CDR3 sequence (DNA): TGTGCCAGCAGCACCACAGATACGCAGTATTTT. Its protein is CASSTTDTQYF.

In its sample, this clone was seen a few times. The chain couples TRBV18 to TRBJ1-2; D is perhaps TRBD1 (5 bases). With 1 base removed from V and 2 bases from J, the gap between germline ends came to 11 bases. The CDR3 contains 15 residues. The germline CDR1 and CDR2 sequences are KGHSH and LQKENI. CDR3 amino acids: CASSPRRDGNYGYTF. The CDR3 DNA reads TGTGCCAGCTCACCACGGAGGGACGGGAACTATGGCTACACCTTC.

The V call is TRBV4-2, the J call TRBJ1-2; D is perhaps TRBD1 (6 bases). Trimming took 4 bases from V and 2 from J, leaving 17 bases between them. The CDR3 is made up of 16 amino acids. The germline V gene has CDR1 LGHNA and CDR2 YNFKEQ. For the CDR3, the DNA is TGTGCCAGCAGCCCCGTGGGGCAGGGGAAGAACTATGGCTACACCTTC. As protein: CASSPVGQGKNYGYTF.

This chain connects TRBV10-3 to TRBJ2-2; the match to TRBD1 covers 10 bases. The J segment lost 7 bases and the V segment lost 4 bases, leaving 12 bases of the junction unmatched. The germline CDR1 and CDR2 sequences are ENHRY and SYGVKD. CDR3 size: 17 residues. The CDR3 DNA sequence: TGTGCCATCAGTGTCGGAGGGCGGGACAGGGGTCTCGGGGAGCTGTTTTTT. Translation: CAISVGGRDRGLGELFF.

V and J are TRBV30 and TRBJ1-1; 8 positions match TRBD1. Germline CDR1 GTSNPN, CDR2 SVGIG (reference sequence). CDR3 length: 12 residues. J lost 5 bases, V lost 5 bases, and 4 bases had no gene match. The CDR3 region has the DNA TGTGCCTGGGGGACAGGAAAAACTGAAGCTTTCTTT. Amino acids: CAWGTGKTEAFF.

A few counts support this clone. The gene calls are TRBV9 and TRBJ1-6; 7 positions match TRBD1. The CDR3 extends over 15 amino acids. J lost 15 bases, V lost 5 bases, and 17 bases had no gene match. From germline, CDR1 is SGDLS and CDR2 YYNGEE. For the CDR3, the DNA is TGTGCCAGCAGTCAGACCGGGACAGTCGGTGGAGGCCTCCACTTT. Residues: CASSQTGTVGGGLHF.

The chain joins TRBV5-1 to TRBJ2-3; TRBD1 aligns across 7 bases. The CDR3 covers 15 residues. V trimming: 0 bases; J trimming: 2 bases; junction bases outside the gene matches: 3. Per germline, CDR1 SGHRS and CDR2 YFSETQ. The chain's CDR3 is CASSLGQGNTDTQYF. The CDR3 nucleotides read TGCGCCAGCAGCTTGGGACAGGGCAACACAGATACGCAGTATTTT.